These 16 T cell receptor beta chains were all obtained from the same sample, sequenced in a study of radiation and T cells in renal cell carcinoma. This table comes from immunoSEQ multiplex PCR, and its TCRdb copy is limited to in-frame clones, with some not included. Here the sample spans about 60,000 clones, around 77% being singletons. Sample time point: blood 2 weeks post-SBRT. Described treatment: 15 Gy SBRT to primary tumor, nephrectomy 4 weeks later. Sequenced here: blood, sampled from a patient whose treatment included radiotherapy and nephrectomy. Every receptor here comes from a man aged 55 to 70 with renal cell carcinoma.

CDR3 nucleotides: TGTGCCAGCAGCAAAGCCCCCTCCGGGACAGGGATCTACGAGCAGTACTTC. Encoded protein: CASSKAPSGTGIYEQYF. The chain has TRBV21-1 and TRBJ2-7; the table's TRBD1 call for D was not verified on the DNA. TRBV21-1 is annotated as a pseudogene. This CDR3 is 17 amino acids long.

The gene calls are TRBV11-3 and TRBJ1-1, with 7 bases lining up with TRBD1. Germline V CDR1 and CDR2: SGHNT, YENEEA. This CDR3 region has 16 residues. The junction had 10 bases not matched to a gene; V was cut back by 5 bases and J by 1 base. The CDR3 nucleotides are TGTGCCAGCAGCCCCAGACAGGGTTTAGCGAACACTGAAGCTTTCTTT. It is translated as CASSPRQGLANTEAFF.

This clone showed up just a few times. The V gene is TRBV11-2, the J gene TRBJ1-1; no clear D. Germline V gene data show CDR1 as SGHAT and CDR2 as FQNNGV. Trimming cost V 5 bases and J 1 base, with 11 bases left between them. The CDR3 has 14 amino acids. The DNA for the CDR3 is TGTGCCAGCAGCGGCGGGCTTTCGAACACTGAAGCTTTCTTT. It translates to CASSGGLSNTEAFF.

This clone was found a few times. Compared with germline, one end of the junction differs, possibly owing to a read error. Here the CDR3 reads CATNTGPSYQPQHF. The CDR3 bases are TGTGCCACTAATACAGGGCCTAGCTATCAGCCCCAGCATTTT. This chain connects TRBV6-1 to TRBJ1-5; D might be TRBD1 (6 bases). This CDR3 region has 14 residues. Germline values: CDR1 MNHNS, CDR2 SASEGT.

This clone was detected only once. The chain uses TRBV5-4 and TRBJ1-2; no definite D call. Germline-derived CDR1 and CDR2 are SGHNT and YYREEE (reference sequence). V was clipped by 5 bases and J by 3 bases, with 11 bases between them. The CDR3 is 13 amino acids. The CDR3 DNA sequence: TGTGCCAGCAGTCCTGACATATACTATGGCTACACCTTC. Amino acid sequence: CASSPDIYYGYTF.

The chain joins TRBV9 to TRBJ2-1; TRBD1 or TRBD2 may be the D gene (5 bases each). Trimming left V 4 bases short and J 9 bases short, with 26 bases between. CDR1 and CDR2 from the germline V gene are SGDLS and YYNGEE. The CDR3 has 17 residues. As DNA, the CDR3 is TGTGCCAGCAGCATGCCCGAGAGGGGACCCCAATCCCCTGAGCAGTTCTTC. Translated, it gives CASSMPERGPQSPEQFF. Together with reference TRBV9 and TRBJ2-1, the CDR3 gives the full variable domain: DSGVTQTPKHLITATGQRVTLRCSPRSGDLSVYWYQQSLDQGLQFLIQYYNGEERAKGNILERFSAQQFPDLHSELNLSSLELGDSALYFCASSMPERGPQSPEQFFGPGTRLTVL.

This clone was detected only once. The CDR3 nucleotides read TGTGCCAGCAGTTTGGGGCCTTCCTACGAGCAGTACTTC. Amino acids: CASSLGPSYEQYF. The chain couples TRBV27 to TRBJ2-7, with D possibly matching TRBD1 (5 bases). Trimming removed 3 bases at V and 1 base at J, with 7 bases between. The CDR3 contains 13 residues. Germline CDR1 MNHEY, CDR2 SMNVEV (reference sequence).

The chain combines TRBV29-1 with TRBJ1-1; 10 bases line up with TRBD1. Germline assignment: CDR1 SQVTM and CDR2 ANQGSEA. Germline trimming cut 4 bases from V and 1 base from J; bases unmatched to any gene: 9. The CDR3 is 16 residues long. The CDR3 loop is CSVAPGQGLGNTEAFF. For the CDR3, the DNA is TGCAGCGTTGCCCCGGGACAGGGGTTAGGGAACACTGAAGCTTTCTTT.

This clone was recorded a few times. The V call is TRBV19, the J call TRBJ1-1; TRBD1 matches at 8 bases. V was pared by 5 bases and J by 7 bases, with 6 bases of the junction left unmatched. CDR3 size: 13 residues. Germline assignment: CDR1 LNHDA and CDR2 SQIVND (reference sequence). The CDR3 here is CASSWQGASEAFF. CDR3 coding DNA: TGTGCCAGTAGTTGGCAGGGGGCTAGTGAAGCTTTCTTT. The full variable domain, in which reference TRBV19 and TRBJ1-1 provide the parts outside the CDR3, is DGGITQSPKYLFRKEGQNVTLSCEQNLNHDAMYWYRQDPGQGLRLIYYSQIVNDFQKGDIAEGYSVSREKKESFPLTVTSAQKNPTAFYLCASSWQGASEAFFGQGTRLTVV.

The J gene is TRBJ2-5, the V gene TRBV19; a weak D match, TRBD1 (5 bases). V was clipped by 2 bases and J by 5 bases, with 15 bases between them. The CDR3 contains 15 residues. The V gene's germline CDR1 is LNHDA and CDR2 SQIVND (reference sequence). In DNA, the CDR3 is TGTGCCAGTAGTATAACCCAGGGTTCTATCGAGACCCAGTACTTC. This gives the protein CASSITQGSIETQYF. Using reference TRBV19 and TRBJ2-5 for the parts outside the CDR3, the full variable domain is DGGITQSPKYLFRKEGQNVTLSCEQNLNHDAMYWYRQDPGQGLRLIYYSQIVNDFQKGDIAEGYSVSREKKESFPLTVTSAQKNPTAFYLCASSITQGSIETQYFGPGTRLLVL.

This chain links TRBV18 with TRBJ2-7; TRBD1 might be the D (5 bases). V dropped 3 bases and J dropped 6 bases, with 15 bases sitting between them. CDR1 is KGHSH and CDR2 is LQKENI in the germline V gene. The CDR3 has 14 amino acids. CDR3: CASSPMAGRPEQYV. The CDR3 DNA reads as TGTGCCAGCTCACCCATGGCAGGGCGGCCCGAGCAGTACGTC.

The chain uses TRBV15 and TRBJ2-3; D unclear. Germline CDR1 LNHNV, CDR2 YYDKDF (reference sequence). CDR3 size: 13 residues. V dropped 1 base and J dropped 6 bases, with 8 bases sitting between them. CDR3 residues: CATSRAPGDTQYF. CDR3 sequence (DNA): TGTGCCACCAGCAGAGCCCCGGGTGATACGCAGTATTTT.

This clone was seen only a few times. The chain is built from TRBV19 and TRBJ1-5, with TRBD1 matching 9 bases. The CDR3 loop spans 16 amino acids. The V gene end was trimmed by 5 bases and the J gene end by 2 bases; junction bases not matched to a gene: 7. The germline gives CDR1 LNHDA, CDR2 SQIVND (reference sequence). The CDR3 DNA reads TGTGCCAGTAGTCCCTGGGGACAGGGAGGCAATCAGCCCCAGCATTTT. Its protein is CASSPWGQGGNQPQHF.

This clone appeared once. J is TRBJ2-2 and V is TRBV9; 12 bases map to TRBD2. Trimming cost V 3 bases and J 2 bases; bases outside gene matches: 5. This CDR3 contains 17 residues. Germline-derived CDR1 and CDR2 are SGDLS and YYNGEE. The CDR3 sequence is CASSARLAGVNTGELFF. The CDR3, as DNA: TGTGCCAGCAGCGCCCGACTAGCGGGAGTAAACACCGGGGAGCTGTTTTTT. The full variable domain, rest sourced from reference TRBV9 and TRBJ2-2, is DSGVTQTPKHLITATGQRVTLRCSPRSGDLSVYWYQQSLDQGLQFLIQYYNGEERAKGNILERFSAQQFPDLHSELNLSSLELGDSALYFCASSARLAGVNTGELFFGEGSRLTVL.

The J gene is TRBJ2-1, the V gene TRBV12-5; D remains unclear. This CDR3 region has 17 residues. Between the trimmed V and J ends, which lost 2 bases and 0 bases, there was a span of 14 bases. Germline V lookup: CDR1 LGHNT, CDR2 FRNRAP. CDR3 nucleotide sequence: TGTGCTAGTGGTTTGTTTTTGGACGGAAACTCCTACAATGAGCAGTTCTTC. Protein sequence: CASGLFLDGNSYNEQFF.

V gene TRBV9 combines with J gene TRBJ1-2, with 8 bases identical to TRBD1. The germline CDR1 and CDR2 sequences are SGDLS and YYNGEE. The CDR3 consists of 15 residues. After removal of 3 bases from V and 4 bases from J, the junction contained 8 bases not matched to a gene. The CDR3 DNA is TGTGCCAGCAGCGAGACCGACAGGGGAAGCTATGGCTACACCTTC. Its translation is CASSETDRGSYGYTF.